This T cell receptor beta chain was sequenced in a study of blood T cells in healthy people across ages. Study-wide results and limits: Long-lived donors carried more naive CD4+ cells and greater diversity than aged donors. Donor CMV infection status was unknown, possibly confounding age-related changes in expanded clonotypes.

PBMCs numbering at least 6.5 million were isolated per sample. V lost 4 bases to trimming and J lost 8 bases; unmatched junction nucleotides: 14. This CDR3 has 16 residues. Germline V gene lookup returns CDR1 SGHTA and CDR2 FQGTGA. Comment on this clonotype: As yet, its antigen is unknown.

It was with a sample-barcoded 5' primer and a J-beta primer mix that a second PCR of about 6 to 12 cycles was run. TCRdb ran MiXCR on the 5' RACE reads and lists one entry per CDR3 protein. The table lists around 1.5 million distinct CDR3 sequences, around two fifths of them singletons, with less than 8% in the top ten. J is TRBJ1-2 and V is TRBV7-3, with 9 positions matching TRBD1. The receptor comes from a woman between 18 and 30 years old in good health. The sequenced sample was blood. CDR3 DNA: TGTGCCAGCAGCTCGCCTGAGACAGGGGGGCCTTTCGGCTACACCTTC. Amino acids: CASSSPETGGPFGYTF.